This T cell receptor (beta chain) was sequenced during a study of CD8+CD57+ T cells in acquired aplastic anemia. Study background: The study obtained an average of around 2.9 ug of DNA from sorted CD4+ and CD8+ cells. CD4+ cells from healthy donors averaged roughly 11 million reads.

The template for TCR beta VDJ and CDR3 sequence profiling was genomic DNA. TCRdb re-analysed the reads in MiXCR, keeping a single row per CDR3 protein. The sample contains about 210,000 distinct CDR3 sequences, 34% of which appear only once. As concerns this clonotype: Antigen specificity is unknown.

Germline loops: CDR1 MNHNS, CDR2 SASEGT. There are 17 residues in the CDR3. V lost 6 bases and J lost 4; bases outside the gene matches: 12. Whole-study findings and limits: The number of CD8+ CDR3 sequences shared by patients and controls was 25 to 35. Levels of CD8+ Simpson's diversity were not significantly distinct in patients versus controls.

What was sequenced was sorted CD4+, CD8+, or CD8+CD57+ T cells (not recorded which) from PBMCs. The sequence was obtained from a human donor in good health, serving as a control. This rearrangement joins TRBV6-1 to TRBJ2-6, with 7 nucleotides matching TRBD1. CDR3 region: CASRRAGTAIGANVLTF. In nucleotides, the CDR3 is TGTGCCAGCAGAAGGGCAGGGACAGCCATAGGGGCCAACGTCCTGACTTTC.